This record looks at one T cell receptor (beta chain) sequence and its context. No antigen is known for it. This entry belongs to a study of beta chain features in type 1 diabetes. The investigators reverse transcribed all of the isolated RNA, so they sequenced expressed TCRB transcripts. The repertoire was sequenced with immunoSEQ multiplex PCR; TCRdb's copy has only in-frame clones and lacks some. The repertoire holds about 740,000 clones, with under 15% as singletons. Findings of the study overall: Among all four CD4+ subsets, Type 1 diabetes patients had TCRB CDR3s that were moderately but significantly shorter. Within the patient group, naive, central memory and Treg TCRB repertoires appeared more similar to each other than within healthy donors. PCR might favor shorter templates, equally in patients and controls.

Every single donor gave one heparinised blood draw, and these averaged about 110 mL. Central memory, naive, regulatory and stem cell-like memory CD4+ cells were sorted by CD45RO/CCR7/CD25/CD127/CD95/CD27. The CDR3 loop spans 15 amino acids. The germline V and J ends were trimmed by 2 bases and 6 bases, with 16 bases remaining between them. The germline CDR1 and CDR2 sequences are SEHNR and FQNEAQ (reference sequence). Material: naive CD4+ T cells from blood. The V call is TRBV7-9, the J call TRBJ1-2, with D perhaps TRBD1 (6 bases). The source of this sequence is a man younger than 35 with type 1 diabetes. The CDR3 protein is CASSLKPDSHHGYTF. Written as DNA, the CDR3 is TGTGCCAGCAGCTTAAAACCGGACAGTCACCATGGCTACACCTTC.